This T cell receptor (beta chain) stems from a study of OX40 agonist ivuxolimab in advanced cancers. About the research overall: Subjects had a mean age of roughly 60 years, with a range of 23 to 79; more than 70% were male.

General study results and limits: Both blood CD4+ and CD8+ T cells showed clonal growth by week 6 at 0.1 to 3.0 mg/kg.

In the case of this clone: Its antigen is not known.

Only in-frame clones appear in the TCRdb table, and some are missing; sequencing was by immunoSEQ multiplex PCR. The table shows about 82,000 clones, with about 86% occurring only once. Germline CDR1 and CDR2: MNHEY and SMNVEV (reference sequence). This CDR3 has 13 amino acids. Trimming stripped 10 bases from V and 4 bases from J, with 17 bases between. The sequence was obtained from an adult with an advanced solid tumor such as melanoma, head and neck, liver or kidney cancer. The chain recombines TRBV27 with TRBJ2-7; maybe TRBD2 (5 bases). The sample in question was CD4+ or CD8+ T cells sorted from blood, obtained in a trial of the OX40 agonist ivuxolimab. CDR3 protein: CATRRASWYEQYF. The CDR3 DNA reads TGTGCCACCCGTCGGGCTAGCTGGTACGAGCAGTACTTC.